Here is one T cell receptor (beta chain) with its context. Its specificity is unknown. These data come from a study of blood T cells in healthy people across ages. Germline V gene sequence: CDR1 DFQATT, CDR2 SNEGSKA (reference sequence). The CDR3 runs to 14 residues. V lost 6 bases to trimming and J lost 6 bases; unmatched junction nucleotides: 11. Each donor was a healthy Caucasian individual from Russia, aged about 6 to 90. Every donor provided 9.5 to 10 milliliters of peripheral blood. Study-wide results and caveats: Per million T cells, the diversity of TCR beta decreased roughly linearly as age advanced. Naive and antigen-experienced cells could not be conclusively compared, given unsorted PBMCs.

Combining a sample-barcoded 5' primer with a J-beta primer mix, a second PCR ran for roughly 7 to 12 cycles. TCRdb itself ran the 5' RACE reads through MiXCR, one entry per CDR3 protein. The profile shows 700,000 or so distinct CDR3 sequences, 40% to 45% of them singletons. This receptor was taken from a man of 80 years or more in good health. Material: blood. The chain couples TRBV20-1 to TRBJ2-1; 7 bases match TRBD1. In DNA form, the CDR3 reads TGCAGTGCCCTCGACAGGGTGTTTAGCAATGAGCAGTTCTTC. Its translation: CSALDRVFSNEQFF.